This TCR beta chain was sequenced during a study of T cell changes during pregnancy in multiple sclerosis. The repertoire was sequenced with immunoSEQ multiplex PCR; TCRdb's copy has only in-frame clones and lacks some. Counted here are under 75,000 clones, about 90% occurring once; the ten biggest clones make up around 2.8%. Specimen: peripheral blood, collected in the third trimester of pregnancy. This clonotype was obtained from a female donor in good health, enrolled as a control in a pregnancy study.

CDR3: CASSYGTRGQKEQYF. The CDR3 DNA reads as TGTGCCAGCAGTTACGGAACTAGGGGGCAAAAAGAGCAGTACTTC. The chain carries TRBV6-5 and TRBJ2-7, with TRBD1 matching over 7 bases. CDR1 and CDR2 (germline): MNHEY, SVGAGI. This CDR3 is built from 15 residues. Trimming took 2 bases from V and 7 from J; bases not matched to a gene: 11.